Listed here is a single T cell receptor beta chain. Here immunoSEQ multiplex PCR was the method, and the copy in TCRdb shows in-frame clones only, minus some. Among approximately 150,000 clones listed, approximately 92% were seen once. V was pared by 7 bases and J by 2 bases, with 7 bases of the junction left unmatched. Per the germline V gene, CDR1 is PRHDT and CDR2 is FYEKMQ (reference sequence). CDR3 length equals 14 residues. This record comes from a study of T cell responses to AZD1222 COVID-19 vaccine. The TCR comes from an adult in good health. Source: peripheral blood, taken on day 0 of AZD1222 vaccination. This rearrangement joins TRBV13 to TRBJ2-5, with TRBD1 identical over 7 bases. The chain's CDR3 is CASKTGSRQETQYF. Here the CDR3 DNA reads TGTGCCAGCAAGACAGGGAGTAGACAAGAGACCCAGTACTTC.